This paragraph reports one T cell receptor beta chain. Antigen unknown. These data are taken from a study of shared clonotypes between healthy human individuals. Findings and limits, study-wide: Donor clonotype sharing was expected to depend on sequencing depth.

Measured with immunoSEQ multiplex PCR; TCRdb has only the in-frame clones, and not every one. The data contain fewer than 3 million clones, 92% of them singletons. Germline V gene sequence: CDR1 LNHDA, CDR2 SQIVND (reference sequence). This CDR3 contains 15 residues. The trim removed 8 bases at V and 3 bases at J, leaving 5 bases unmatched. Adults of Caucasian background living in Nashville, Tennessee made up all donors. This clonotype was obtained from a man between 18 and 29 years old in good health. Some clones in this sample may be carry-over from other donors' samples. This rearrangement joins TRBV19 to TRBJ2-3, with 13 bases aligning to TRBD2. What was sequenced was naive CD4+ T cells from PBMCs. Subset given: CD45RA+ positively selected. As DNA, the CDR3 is TGTGCCAGTTCCGGGACTAGCGGGATTACAGATACGCAGTATTTT. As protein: CASSGTSGITDTQYF.